These 31 T cell receptor beta chains were sequenced from one sample in a study of memory CD4+ T cells and cytomegalovirus serostatus. The repertoire was sequenced with immunoSEQ multiplex PCR; TCRdb's copy has only in-frame clones and lacks some. This table holds 50,000 to 60,000 clones, 60% to 85% found once. Single viable CD3+CD4+CD8-CD45RO+ cells were sorted as the memory CD4+ T cells. Sequencing was performed on memory CD4+ T cells from blood. The source of these receptors is an adult in good health and CMV-seropositive.

The chain is built from TRBV28 and TRBJ2-1; TRBD1 might be the D (6 bases). The CDR3 runs to 15 residues. CDR1 MDHEN and CDR2 SYDVKM come from the germline V gene. Trimming stripped 5 bases from V and 3 bases from J, with 14 bases between. The CDR3 DNA reads TGTGCCAGCAGTGGACCGGGACAATACTACAATGAGCAGTTCTTC. It is translated as CASSGPGQYYNEQFF.

The chain links TRBV5-1 to TRBJ1-2, with TRBD1 identical over 8 bases. V shed 4 bases and J 4 bases; nucleotides not matched to a gene: 6. The CDR3 has 14 amino acids. Germline CDR1 is SGHRS and CDR2 is YFSETQ. The CDR3 bases are TGCGCCAGCAGCGATGACGGACAGGGCTATGGCTACACCTTC. Its translation is CASSDDGQGYGYTF.

This rearrangement joins TRBV19 to TRBJ2-5; TRBD1 agrees at 9 bases. After removal of 7 bases from V and 4 bases from J, the junction contained 4 bases not matched to a gene. From germline, CDR1 is LNHDA and CDR2 SQIVND (reference sequence). The CDR3 sequence is 13 residues long. The CDR3 DNA reads as TGTGCCAGTACCTGGACAGGGGCAGAGACCCAGTACTTC. Protein: CASTWTGAETQYF. The full variable domain, with the rest looked up from reference TRBV19 and TRBJ2-5, is DGGITQSPKYLFRKEGQNVTLSCEQNLNHDAMYWYRQDPGQGLRLIYYSQIVNDFQKGDIAEGYSVSREKKESFPLTVTSAQKNPTAFYLCASTWTGAETQYFGPGTRLLVL.

The chain recombines TRBV4-1 with TRBJ2-7; D not resolved. The V gene's germline CDR1 is MGHRA and CDR2 YSYEKL. V lost 0 bases to trimming and J lost 6 bases, with 12 bases between them. This CDR3 has 14 residues. In DNA form, the CDR3 reads TGCGCCAGCAGCCAAGAAACTATTAGGCTCGAGCAGTACTTC. Translated: CASSQETIRLEQYF.

This clone was seen only a few times. The gene calls are TRBV11-2 and TRBJ1-3, with D perhaps matching TRBD1 (5 bases). V was cut by 7 bases and J by 0 bases, with 13 bases left in between. Per the germline V gene, CDR1 is SGHAT and CDR2 is FQNNGV. There are 15 residues in the CDR3. The CDR3 bases are TGTGCCAGCACCTCGGGGGAAAGCTCTGGAAACACCATATATTTT. Residues: CASTSGESSGNTIYF.

This chain joins TRBV18 and TRBJ2-4; D remains unclear. Trimming left V 3 bases short and J 0 bases short, with 9 bases between. CDR1 and CDR2 from the germline V gene are KGHSH and LQKENI. The CDR3 length is 15 residues. CDR3 residues: CASSPPTVAKNIQYF. The CDR3 DNA sequence: TGTGCCAGCTCACCCCCGACCGTAGCCAAAAACATTCAGTACTTC.

The V and J genes are TRBV27 and TRBJ1-2, with 9 bases matching TRBD1. Germline CDR1 reads MNHEY; CDR2 reads SMNVEV (reference sequence). The CDR3 is made up of 15 amino acids. Trimming cost V 4 bases and J 2 bases; bases outside gene matches: 5. The CDR3 coding sequence is TGTGCCAGCAGTTGGAACAGGGGGCCCAACTATGGCTACACCTTC. Translated, it gives CASSWNRGPNYGYTF.

The genes are TRBV2 and TRBJ2-2; no reliable D call. There are 14 residues in the CDR3. Per the germline V gene, CDR1 is SNHLY and CDR2 is FYNNEI. With 6 bases removed from V and 1 base from J, the gap between germline ends came to 9 bases. The CDR3 reads CASRQLLNTGELFF. CDR3 bases: TGTGCCAGCAGACAACTCTTGAACACCGGGGAGCTGTTTTTT.

The V call is TRBV10-1, the J call TRBJ2-1; a weak D match, TRBD1 (7 bases). Trimming cost V 6 bases and J 6 bases, with 21 bases left between them. Germline-derived CDR1 and CDR2 are WNHNN and SYGVQD (reference sequence). There are 16 residues in the CDR3. CDR3 sequence: CASSQVGGQQPNEQFF. DNA for the CDR3: TGCGCCAGCAGCCAGGTCGGGGGACAGCAACCCAATGAGCAGTTCTTC.

The chain carries TRBV5-6 and TRBJ2-3; D gene unclear. Trimming pared 0 bases from V and 6 bases from J, leaving 14 bases between. Germline CDR1 SGHDT, CDR2 YYEEEE. The CDR3 extends over 15 amino acids. In DNA, the CDR3 is TGTGCCAGCAGCTTGGCTCCCGGACGGCGCGATACGCAGTATTTT. Encoded protein: CASSLAPGRRDTQYF. Full variable domain (remainder filled in from reference TRBV5-6 and TRBJ2-3): DAGVTQSPTHLIKTRGQQVTLRCSPKSGHDTVSWYQQALGQGPQFIFQYYEEEERQRGNFPDRFSGHQFPNYSSELNVNALLLGDSALYLCASSLAPGRRDTQYFGPGTRLTVL.

Only a few counts were recorded for this clone. The chain uses TRBV7-2 and TRBJ2-3; a possible D gene is TRBD2 (5 bases). This CDR3 spans 14 amino acids. CDR1 is SGHTA and CDR2 is FQGNSA in the germline V gene. Trimming shortened V by 4 bases and J by 4 bases, and 12 bases separated the two germline ends. CDR3 bases: TGTGCCAGCAGCTCGGACTCTCCCGCAGATACGCAGTATTTT. This sequence encodes CASSSDSPADTQYF. Looking up the rest from reference TRBV7-2 and TRBJ2-3 gives the full variable domain: GAGVSQSPSNKVTEKGKDVELRCDPISGHTALYWYRQSLGQGLEFLIYFQGNSAPDKSGLPSDRFSAERTGGSVSTLTIQRTQQEDSAVYLCASSSDSPADTQYFGPGTRLTVL.

This clone was detected only once. This sequence joins TRBV6-6 and TRBJ2-1; D call uncertain. V was shortened by 7 bases and J by 0 bases, with 10 bases between the two germline ends. Germline-derived CDR1 and CDR2 are MNHNY and SVGAGI (reference sequence). The CDR3 runs 14 residues. The CDR3 DNA sequence: TGTGCCAGCACGCTGAGAGGCTCCTACAATGAGCAGTTCTTC. Translating gives CASTLRGSYNEQFF.

This chain joins TRBV9 and TRBJ2-5, with D perhaps TRBD2 (6 bases). The CDR3 runs to 15 residues. Per germline, CDR1 SGDLS and CDR2 YYNGEE. V was pared by 0 bases and J by 5 bases, with 14 bases between. This chain's CDR3 is CASSVGGTYTETQYF. CDR3 sequence (DNA): TGTGCCAGCAGCGTAGGCGGGACTTACACGGAGACCCAGTACTTC.

V is TRBV7-8 and J is TRBJ1-1; a weak D match, TRBD1 (5 bases). This CDR3 contains 15 residues. Germline values: CDR1 SGHVS, CDR2 FQNEAQ. The V end lost 5 bases, the J end lost 5 bases, and 18 bases lay between the germline ends. The CDR3 bases are TGTGCCAGCAGCCCAAAAGTGGAGGGGATGACTGAAGCTTTCTTT. This sequence encodes CASSPKVEGMTEAFF.

The chain uses TRBV5-5 and TRBJ2-1, with no clear D. CDR3 length: 16 amino acids. Trimming shortened V by 1 base and J by 2 bases, and 13 bases separated the two germline ends. Germline values: CDR1 SGHKS, CDR2 YYEKEE (reference sequence). The DNA for the CDR3 is TGTGCCAGCAGCTTGTGGCAGATAAGGCCCTACAATGAGCAGTTCTTC. Its protein product is CASSLWQIRPYNEQFF.

The count of this clone is one. The CDR3 DNA follows: TGTGCCACCAGCAGAGATCCCTCCGGGCTAGAAGGCGAGCAGTACTTC. This sequence encodes CATSRDPSGLEGEQYF. The chain recombines TRBV15 with TRBJ2-7; D is uncertain. The V end lost 0 bases, the J end lost 6 bases, and 18 bases lay between the germline ends. Germline CDR1 is LNHNV and CDR2 is YYDKDF (reference sequence). This CDR3 spans 16 amino acids.

The genes are TRBV29-1 and TRBJ2-4; 15 bases fit TRBD2. Germline CDR1 SQVTM, CDR2 ANQGSEA. CDR3 length equals 17 residues. J was trimmed by 6 bases and V by 5 bases; bases with no gene match: 11. CDR3 coding DNA: TGCAGCGTTCGAGGACTAGCGGGAGGGCTAGGCAGAAACATTCAGTACTTC. Translating it yields CSVRGLAGGLGRNIQYF.

The V call is TRBV30, the J call TRBJ1-1; D gene ambiguous. This CDR3 is 13 amino acids long. V lost 2 bases and J 5 bases, leaving 12 bases between the germline ends. From germline, CDR1 is GTSNPN and CDR2 SVGIG (reference sequence). CDR3: CAWSSDGRTEAFF. The CDR3, as DNA: TGTGCCTGGAGTTCTGACGGTCGGACTGAAGCTTTCTTT.

V and J are TRBV30 and TRBJ1-5, with 8 nucleotides matching TRBD1. The V and J ends lost 2 bases and 6 bases, in that order; junction bases with no gene match: 6. This CDR3 spans 14 amino acids. The germline CDR1 and CDR2 sequences are GTSNPN and SVGIG (reference sequence). The CDR3 nucleotides are TGTGCCTGGAGTAAAGGGACAGGTTCTCAGCCCCAGCATTTT. Amino acids: CAWSKGTGSQPQHF.

This chain uses TRBV5-1 with TRBJ2-3, with D perhaps TRBD1 (6 bases). The CDR3 is 14 amino acids. V was shortened by 3 bases and J by 2 bases, with 10 bases between the two germline ends. CDR1 is SGHRS and CDR2 is YFSETQ in the germline V gene. CDR3 DNA: TGCGCCAGCAGCTCGGGACACGACACAGATACGCAGTATTTT. Amino acids: CASSSGHDTDTQYF. The full variable domain, completed using reference TRBV5-1 and TRBJ2-3, is KAGVTQTPRYLIKTRGQQVTLSCSPISGHRSVSWYQQTPGQGLQFLFEYFSETQRNKGNFPGRFSGRQFSNSRSEMNVSTLELGDSALYLCASSSGHDTDTQYFGPGTRLTVL.

The chain recombines TRBV29-1 with TRBJ2-1; the D gene could be TRBD1 or TRBD2 (6 bases each). This CDR3 has 12 amino acids. V was cut by 8 bases and J by 8 bases, with 16 bases left in between. Germline lookup yields CDR1 SQVTM and CDR2 ANQGSEA. CDR3 amino acids: CSSHGGGHEQFF. The CDR3, as DNA: TGCAGCTCTCACGGAGGGGGGCATGAGCAGTTCTTC.

The chain joins TRBV5-1 to TRBJ1-2; unclear D gene. Trimming cost V 4 bases and J 4 bases, with 14 bases left between them. This CDR3 region has 14 residues. CDR1 and CDR2 from the germline V gene are SGHRS and YFSETQ. In nucleotides, the CDR3 is TGCGCCAGCAGCGCCGGCGGGTTCATCTATGGCTACACCTTC. Residues: CASSAGGFIYGYTF.

This clone was counted between two and nine times. CDR3 sequence: CAWSVSGIRQPQHF. In DNA form, the CDR3 reads TGTGCCTGGAGTGTTTCAGGGATCCGGCAGCCCCAGCATTTT. This chain links TRBV30 with TRBJ1-5; D may be TRBD1 (5 bases). This CDR3 region has 14 residues. Germline assignment: CDR1 GTSNPN and CDR2 SVGIG (reference sequence). V lost 0 bases and J 7 bases, leaving 13 bases between the germline ends.

The V call is TRBV11-2, the J call TRBJ2-3; maybe TRBD2 (6 bases). This CDR3 comprises 14 residues. Germline values: CDR1 SGHAT, CDR2 FQNNGV. Between the trimmed V and J ends, which lost 6 bases and 0 bases, there was a span of 10 bases. The CDR3 loop is CASRIAASTDTQYF. CDR3 in DNA: TGTGCCAGCAGGATAGCGGCTAGCACAGATACGCAGTATTTT. The full variable domain, its missing parts supplied by reference TRBV11-2 and TRBJ2-3, is EAGVAQSPRYKIIEKRQSVAFWCNPISGHATLYWYQQILGQGPKLLIQFQNNGVVDDSQLPKDRFSAERLKGVDSTLKIQPAKLEDSAVYLCASRIAASTDTQYFGPGTRLTVL.

The CDR3: CASREGGTVRETQYF. The CDR3 nucleotides are TGTGCCAGCCGAGAAGGTGGGACGGTACGGGAGACCCAGTACTTC. The V call is TRBV28, the J call TRBJ2-5; D is tentatively TRBD1 or TRBD2 (5 bases each). CDR3 size: 15 residues. Germline-derived CDR1 and CDR2 are MDHEN and SYDVKM. Trimming took 8 bases from V and 5 from J, leaving 21 bases between them.

The V gene is TRBV6-5, the J gene TRBJ1-2, with 8 bases matching TRBD1. The CDR3 is made up of 15 amino acids. The V gene end was trimmed by 5 bases and the J gene end by 8 bases; junction bases not matched to a gene: 13. Germline loops: CDR1 MNHEY, CDR2 SVGAGI. The DNA for the CDR3 is TGTGCCAGCAGTCCCCTGGTTACAGGGGGTTGGGGCTACACCTTC. Protein product: CASSPLVTGGWGYTF.

The gene calls are TRBV5-5 and TRBJ1-5, with TRBD1 matching over 9 bases. CDR1 and CDR2 (germline): SGHKS, YYEKEE (reference sequence). The CDR3 totals 18 residues. V shed 1 base, J shed 2 bases, and the junction held 10 bases outside the gene matches. The CDR3 region has the DNA TGTGCCAGCAGCTTGTCCGGGACAGGGTTTGCGGGCAATCAGCCCCAGCATTTT. Translated, it gives CASSLSGTGFAGNQPQHF.

CDR3 protein: CASSWGQGNTEAFF. CDR3 coding DNA: TGTGCCAGCAGTTGGGGACAGGGGAACACTGAAGCTTTCTTT. The gene calls are TRBV2 and TRBJ1-1, with 9 bases lining up with TRBD1. The CDR3 runs 14 residues. V lost 5 bases and J lost 1; bases outside the gene matches: 2. Germline assignment: CDR1 SNHLY and CDR2 FYNNEI.

The chain has TRBV7-8 and TRBJ1-5; 7 nucleotides line up with TRBD1. With V trimmed by 7 bases and J by 4 bases, 10 bases remained unmatched. Germline CDR1 and CDR2: SGHVS and FQNEAQ. The CDR3 sequence is 15 residues long. The chain's CDR3 is CASTQEGDRNQPQHF. For the CDR3, the DNA is TGTGCCAGCACTCAAGAAGGGGACAGAAATCAGCCCCAGCATTTT.

The chain combines TRBV9 with TRBJ2-1, with TRBD2 matching 12 bases. Per the germline V gene, CDR1 is SGDLS and CDR2 is YYNGEE. This CDR3 has 16 residues. Trimming at V came to 2 bases and at J to 9 bases, leaving 9 bases not matched to a gene. CDR3 bases: TGTGCCAGCAGCGTCGCGACTAGCGGGAGTACGGGTGAGCAGTTCTTC. This encodes CASSVATSGSTGEQFF.

This sequence joins TRBV28 and TRBJ2-5; D is possibly TRBD1 (5 bases). Germline values: CDR1 MDHEN, CDR2 SYDVKM. The V and J ends lost 4 bases and 1 base respectively, with 13 bases between them. CDR3 length: 15 amino acids. The CDR3 region is CASSSLYRFQETQYF. CDR3 bases: TGTGCCAGCAGTTCTCTGTACAGGTTCCAAGAGACCCAGTACTTC.